These 17 T cell receptor beta chains share one sample of origin, sequenced in a study of T-cell memory formation after mild COVID-19. TCRdb passed the 5' RACE reads through MiXCR, listing each CDR3 protein once. The sample contains about 430,000 distinct CDR3 sequences, 24% of which appear only once. Sequencing was performed on PBMCs or a T cell subset sorted from them (not recorded which). The source of these receptors is an adult woman who had mild COVID-19 (a few samples of this study predate the infection). Cell type and time point are not known.

The V call is TRBV6-5, the J call TRBJ2-7; 8 bases fit TRBD1. Trimming removed 4 bases from V and 3 bases from J; junction bases left unmatched: 8. Germline values: CDR1 MNHEY, CDR2 SVGAGI. The CDR3 totals 15 residues. The CDR3 DNA reads as TGTGCCAGCAGTTTTCTCACAGGGGGTGGCTACGAGCAGTACTTC. As protein: CASSFLTGGGYEQYF.

The V and J genes are TRBV29-1 and TRBJ1-2; 9 bases fit TRBD1. CDR1 is SQVTM, CDR2 ANQGSEA, per germline. The V gene end was trimmed by 4 bases and the J gene end by 5 bases; junction bases not matched to a gene: 2. The CDR3 covers 12 residues. In nucleotides, the CDR3 is TGCAGCGTTGTGGGACAGGGATATGGCTACACCTTC. Translating gives CSVVGQGYGYTF.

This clonotype has more than one count but fewer than ten. The genes are TRBV7-9 and TRBJ2-7; D may be TRBD2 (5 bases). The CDR3 runs to 14 residues. Germline V lookup: CDR1 SEHNR, CDR2 FQNEAQ (reference sequence). With 4 bases removed from V and 4 bases from J, the gap between germline ends came to 14 bases. The DNA for the CDR3 is TGTGCCAGCAGCTCAGGAGGAAGCCCTTACGAGCAGTACTTC. This gives the protein CASSSGGSPYEQYF.

The chain uses TRBV6-2 or TRBV6-3 and TRBJ2-7; D might be TRBD1 or TRBD2, each matching 5 bases. CDR1 MNHEY and CDR2 SVGEGT come from the germline V gene. V lost 7 bases, J lost 2 bases, and 15 bases lay in between. This CDR3 is 14 amino acids long. The CDR3 DNA follows: TGTGCCAGCAAGTTGGGGGTATTCCCCTACGAGCAGTACTTC. As protein: CASKLGVFPYEQYF.

V is TRBV5-1 and J is TRBJ1-1, with D unclear. This CDR3 spans 12 amino acids. Germline V CDR1 and CDR2: SGHRS, YFSETQ. Trimming cost V 3 bases and J 5 bases, with 8 bases left between them. The CDR3 sequence: CASSYIGTEAFF. The CDR3 DNA follows: TGCGCCAGCAGCTACATTGGTACTGAAGCTTTCTTT.

The chain is built from TRBV6-1 and TRBJ1-5; possibly TRBD1 for D (5 bases). Germline V lookup: CDR1 MNHNS, CDR2 SASEGT. The V end lost 0 bases, the J end lost 4 bases, and 13 bases lay between the germline ends. This CDR3 is 16 amino acids long. The CDR3 here is CASSEARRVGNQPQHF. CDR3 bases: TGTGCCAGCAGTGAAGCGCGCAGGGTGGGTAATCAGCCCCAGCATTTT.

This clonotype was observed many times. This chain links TRBV12-3 or TRBV12-4 with TRBJ2-1; maybe TRBD1 (6 bases). CDR3 length: 14 amino acids. The germline V and J ends were trimmed by 5 bases and 12 bases, with 20 bases remaining between them. CDR3 amino acids: CASSPLRRLQGQFF. CDR3 in DNA: TGTGCCAGCAGTCCTCTACGGCGGTTACAGGGGCAGTTCTTC.

The J gene is TRBJ2-5, the V gene TRBV24-1; the D gene is possibly TRBD1 (6 bases). Trimming took off 3 bases at V and 1 base at J, with 17 bases between the two ends. CDR3 size: 17 residues. The germline CDR1 and CDR2 sequences are KGHDR and SFDVKD. In DNA, the CDR3 is TGTGCCACCAGTGATGATCTGGGGGCAAGCGCCCAAGAGACCCAGTACTTC. It is translated as CATSDDLGASAQETQYF.

CDR3 coding DNA: TGCAGTGCTAGAAACCAACTCCTTGAAGCTTTCTTT. Its translation is CSARNQLLEAFF. The V and J genes are TRBV20-1 and TRBJ1-1; D not certain. The germline V and J ends were trimmed by 2 bases and 7 bases, with 11 bases remaining between them. This CDR3 is built from 12 residues. Germline V gives CDR1 DFQATT, CDR2 SNEGSKA (reference sequence).

This clonotype was counted a few times. V usage is TRBV7-2 and J usage is TRBJ2-5; 7 nucleotides line up with TRBD2. The trim removed 4 bases at V and 4 bases at J, leaving 9 bases unmatched. CDR1 SGHTA and CDR2 FQGNSA come from the germline V gene. The CDR3 length is 15 residues. For the CDR3, the DNA is TGTGCCAGCAGCTCGCTCGGATGGGGGGGAGAGACCCAGTACTTC. It translates to CASSSLGWGGETQYF.

The table lists this clonotype with a count of one. J is TRBJ2-3 and V is TRBV6-5; TRBD1 aligns across 7 bases. V lost 6 bases and J lost 4; bases outside the gene matches: 10. Germline V gene data show CDR1 as MNHEY and CDR2 as SVGAGI. This CDR3 spans 15 amino acids. The CDR3 DNA follows: TGTGCCAGCAGGCAGACAGGGATATATGCAGATACGCAGTATTTT. As protein: CASRQTGIYADTQYF.

This clonotype has ten or more counts. The chain recombines TRBV5-1 with TRBJ2-1; possible D gene TRBD1, 5 bases. The CDR3 extends over 15 amino acids. Germline V gives CDR1 SGHRS, CDR2 YFSETQ. With 5 bases removed from V and 0 bases from J, the gap between germline ends came to 12 bases. CDR3 loop: CASSDPGSSYNEQFF. CDR3 bases: TGCGCCAGCAGTGACCCAGGGTCCTCCTACAATGAGCAGTTCTTC.

The rearrangement joins TRBV7-9 to TRBJ2-3; D is unresolved. CDR1 and CDR2 from the germline V gene are SEHNR and FQNEAQ (reference sequence). V lost 2 bases to trimming and J lost 4 bases, with 4 bases between them. The CDR3 is made up of 12 amino acids. CDR3 sequence: CASSLWPDTQYF. The CDR3, as DNA: TGTGCCAGCAGCTTATGGCCAGATACGCAGTATTTT.

The rearrangement joins TRBV4-1 to TRBJ2-1, with TRBD2 identical over 12 bases. The CDR3 loop spans 15 amino acids. The junction had 2 bases not matched to a gene; V was cut back by 5 bases and J by 3 bases. Looked up from germline, CDR1 is MGHRA and CDR2 is YSYEKL. The CDR3 here is CASSTSGGNYNEQFF. CDR3 DNA sequence: TGCGCCAGCAGCACTAGCGGGGGGAACTACAATGAGCAGTTCTTC.

The V gene is TRBV11-2, the J gene TRBJ2-1, with 9 nucleotides matching TRBD2. The CDR3 loop spans 17 amino acids. Germline V gene lookup returns CDR1 SGHAT and CDR2 FQNNGV. V gave up 5 bases and J gave up 9 bases; unmatched junction bases: 17. The CDR3 DNA reads as TGTGCCAGCAGCGATCCGCGGGGGGGCATATGGATCGGTGAGCAGTTCTTC. It encodes CASSDPRGGIWIGEQFF.

The chain recombines TRBV24-1 with TRBJ2-1; D is perhaps TRBD1 (5 bases). The V and J ends lost 5 bases and 0 bases respectively, with 10 bases between them. Germline-derived CDR1 and CDR2 are KGHDR and SFDVKD. This CDR3 comprises 15 residues. The DNA for the CDR3 is TGTGCCACCAGTGCCCAGCAGGGCTCCTACAATGAGCAGTTCTTC. Residues: CATSAQQGSYNEQFF.

A few counts support this clonotype. The chain couples TRBV5-1 to TRBJ2-7; 11 positions match TRBD2. Germline CDR1 and CDR2: SGHRS and YFSETQ. V trimming: 2 bases; J trimming: 5 bases; junction bases outside the gene matches: 9. This CDR3 spans 16 amino acids. CDR3 DNA: TGCGCCAGCAGCTTACGTACGACTAGCGGGATCAACGAGCAGTACTTC. Translated: CASSLRTTSGINEQYF.